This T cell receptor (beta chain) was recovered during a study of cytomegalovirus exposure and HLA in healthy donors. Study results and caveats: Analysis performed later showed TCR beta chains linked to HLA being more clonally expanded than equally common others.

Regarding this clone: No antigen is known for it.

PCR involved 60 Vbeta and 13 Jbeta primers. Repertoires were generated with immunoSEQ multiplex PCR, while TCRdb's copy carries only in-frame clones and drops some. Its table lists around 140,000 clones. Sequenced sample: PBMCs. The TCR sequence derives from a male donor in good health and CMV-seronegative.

CDR3 sequence (DNA): TGCGCCAGCAGCTTTCGGACGGCGGCGGGGCAACTGTTTTTT. This codes for CASSFRTAAGQLFF. The chain has TRBV5-1 and TRBJ1-4; tentatively, D is TRBD1 (5 bases). This CDR3 is 14 amino acids long. Trimming stripped 2 bases from V and 12 bases from J, with 17 bases between. Per germline, CDR1 SGHRS and CDR2 YFSETQ. The variable domain in full, with the rest retrieved from reference TRBV5-1 and TRBJ1-4, is KAGVTQTPRYLIKTRGQQVTLSCSPISGHRSVSWYQQTPGQGLQFLFEYFSETQRNKGNFPGRFSGRQFSNSRSEMNVSTLELGDSALYLCASSFRTAAGQLFFGSGTQLSVL.